This is a list of T cell receptor beta chains from one sample in a study of response to subunit inactivated influenza vaccine. A single record per CDR3 protein comes from TCRdb applying MiXCR to the RT-PCR reads. The sample has some 160,000 distinct CDR3 sequences, around 9.9% seen once. This specimen was non-naive T cells sorted from PBMCs, taken about 40 days after vaccination. The receptors were gathered from a man aged 50 to 60 who received an inactivated influenza vaccine. CDR3s include the opening cysteine and the closing phenylalanine or tryptophan. The order of the fields is J gene, clone size, D gene, V gene, CDR3 DNA, CDR3 protein. The D gene is left open where the match is weak. The size of a clone is reported for some rows only, either as once, few or many, or as a class for expanded clones.

>TRBJ1-2|-|-|TRBV27
TGTGCCAGCAGCATAGGGGGGCTAGGGTATGGCTACACCTTC
CASSIGGLGYGYTF
>TRBJ1-3|many|-|TRBV9
TGTGCCAGCAGCCCCCGTTACGGCGAGGACACCATATATTTT
CASSPRYGEDTIYF
>TRBJ1-2|many|-|TRBV6-1
TGTGCCAGCAACATAAGACAGGCCCCAGATTTCTATGGCTACACCTTC
CASNIRQAPDFYGYTF
>TRBJ2-4|medium-sized|-|TRBV25-1
TGTGCCAGCAGTGAATATTCCGGGACCAAAAACATTCAGTACTTC
CASSEYSGTKNIQYF
>TRBJ1-4|few|TRBD1|TRBV5-1
TGCGCCAGCGGGCAGGGGGCCGTAAATGAAAAACTGTTTTTT
CASGQGAVNEKLFF
>TRBJ1-2|many|-|TRBV11-1
TGTGCCAGCAGCTCCGGAGATGTGGGCACGAGAGCTAACTATGGCTACACCTTC
CASSSGDVGTRANYGYTF
>TRBJ1-4|few|-|TRBV6-1
TGTGCCAGCCGTGGAAGTACCGGGGAAAAACTGTTTTTT
CASRGSTGEKLFF
>TRBJ2-3|few|TRBD1|TRBV5-5
TGTGCCAGCAGCTCCTACCCCCCTACGGGACAGGGACGCACAGATACGCAGTATTTT
CASSSYPPTGQGRTDTQYF
>TRBJ2-7|many|TRBD2|TRBV20-1
TGCAGTGCTAGAGATCAAGGACTAGCGGGAGGTAAATTTTCCTACGAGCAGTACTTC
CSARDQGLAGGKFSYEQYF
>TRBJ2-7|few|-|TRBV7-9
TGTGCCAGCAGCGTGGATCGTGGGCTCTACGAGCAGTACTTC
CASSVDRGLYEQYF
>TRBJ1-6|-|-|TRBV19
TGTGCCAGTAGTATCTTTGGGGGCGCCGATTCACCCCTCCACTTT
CASSIFGGADSPLHF
>TRBJ1-1|-|TRBD1|TRBV5-6
TGTGCCAGCAGCTTTTCACCGGGACAGCACACTGAAGCTTTCTTT
CASSFSPGQHTEAFF
>TRBJ1-2|-|-|TRBV7-2
TGTGCCAGCAGCTCTACAGGTTCCATCTATGGCTACACCTTC
CASSSTGSIYGYTF
>TRBJ1-6|many|-|TRBV6-2/TRBV6-3
TGTGCCACGCTTGGACTGAGCTCCTATAATTCACCCCTCCACTTT
CATLGLSSYNSPLHF
>TRBJ2-1|few|TRBD1|TRBV6-1
TGTGCCAGCAGGTTTACCGGGACAGGGGGGAATGAGCAGTTCTTC
CASRFTGTGGNEQFF
>TRBJ1-6|-|-|TRBV7-9
TGTGCCAGCAGCGCAAGCAATTCACCCCTCCACTTT
CASSASNSPLHF
>TRBJ1-1|many|-|TRBV5-1
TGCGCCAGCAGCTTGGGGTCAGGACACGCGGGCACTGAAGCTTTCTTT
CASSLGSGHAGTEAFF
>TRBJ1-3|many|-|TRBV20-1
TGCAGTGCTTTCAACTCTGGAAACACCATATATTTT
CSAFNSGNTIYF
>TRBJ2-5|-|-|TRBV2
TGTGCCAGCCGAAGAGACCAAGAGACCCAGTACTTC
CASRRDQETQYF
>TRBJ1-4|medium-sized|TRBD1|TRBV4-1
TGCGCCAGCAGCCAGGGACAGAGGGCAACTAATGAAAAACTGTTTTTT
CASSQGQRATNEKLFF
>TRBJ1-5|many|TRBD1|TRBV12-3/TRBV12-4
TGTGCCAGCACCAAATCCTTAGGGACAGGTATTGATCAGCCCCAGCATTTT
CASTKSLGTGIDQPQHF
>TRBJ1-1|-|TRBD1|TRBV13
TGTGCCAGCAGCATACGGACAGGTTCAATGAACACTGAAGCTTTCTTT
CASSIRTGSMNTEAFF
>TRBJ2-5|-|TRBD2|TRBV4-1
TGCGCCAGCAGCCAACCTACGCGGGGGAGACGGGAGACCCAGTACTTC
CASSQPTRGRRETQYF
>TRBJ2-7|-|-|TRBV11-2
TGTGCCAGCAGCTTAGACAGCGGTCCCTACGAGCAGTACTTC
CASSLDSGPYEQYF
>TRBJ2-3|few|-|TRBV27
TGTGCCAGCAGTTTGCGGGACCCCACAGATACGCAGTATTTT
CASSLRDPTDTQYF
>TRBJ2-7|few|TRBD1|TRBV7-6
TGTGCCAGCAGCTCGCTGTACAGGGGTAGGCCCTACGAGCAGTACTTC
CASSSLYRGRPYEQYF
>TRBJ2-5|-|-|TRBV6-2/TRBV6-3
TGTGCCAGCAGTGCCTCACTTCTGAACGCCCAAGAGACCCAGTACTTC
CASSASLLNAQETQYF
>TRBJ2-1|many|-|TRBV24-1
TGTGCCACCAGTGACGGCTCTATTTCCTACAATGAGCAGTTCTTC
CATSDGSISYNEQFF
>TRBJ2-7|many|TRBD1|TRBV28
TGTGCCAGCAGTTCCCCTGTAGGGGGCGTTCACTACGAGCAGTACTTC
CASSSPVGGVHYEQYF
>TRBJ1-3|many|-|TRBV5-1
TGCGCCAGCAGCTTGGCGGCCGGAGCCCACTCTGGAAACACCATATATTTT
CASSLAAGAHSGNTIYF
>TRBJ1-6|few|-|TRBV5-6
TGTGCCAGCAGCGTGACAGGAAGTTCCCTCCACTTT
CASSVTGSSLHF
>TRBJ1-1|few|-|TRBV11-1
TGTGCCAGCAGCGGAGGGGGGTTGAACACTGAAGCTTTCTTT
CASSGGGLNTEAFF
>TRBJ2-7|-|-|TRBV2
TGTGCCAGCAGCCCGGGGAGGGGGCGGTGGGAGCAGTACTTC
CASSPGRGRWEQYF
>TRBJ2-7|many|TRBD2|TRBV4-1
TGCGCCAGCAGCCAAGTAGCGGGGGGTTTTTACGAGCAGTACTTC
CASSQVAGGFYEQYF
>TRBJ2-6|-|-|TRBV20-1
TGCAGTGCTAGTGGGTTCTCTGGGGCCAACGTCCTGACTTTC
CSASGFSGANVLTF
>TRBJ2-7|-|-|TRBV18
TGTGCCAGCTCACTAACAGGCCCCCCCTCCTACGAGCAGTACTTC
CASSLTGPPSYEQYF
>TRBJ2-7|few|TRBD1|TRBV28
TGTGCCAGCAGGGGGACAGAGACCTACGAGCAGTACTTC
CASRGTETYEQYF
>TRBJ2-7|-|TRBD1|TRBV20-1
TGCAGTGCTAGAGATGGAATGAAGGGGGCAGGATACGAGCAGTACTTC
CSARDGMKGAGYEQYF
>TRBJ2-7|-|-|TRBV10-3
TGTGCCATCAGTGAAGGCGGCCCCCACTACGAGCAGTACTTC
CAISEGGPHYEQYF
>TRBJ1-2|few|-|TRBV4-3
TGCGCCAGCAGCCAAGGGATCGGGGTCCGTGTCTATGGCTACACCTTC
CASSQGIGVRVYGYTF
>TRBJ2-5|-|-|TRBV12-3/TRBV12-4
TGTGCCAGCAGTTTAGGGGACACCATTAGGGCCCAAGAGACCCAGTACTTC
CASSLGDTIRAQETQYF
>TRBJ2-1|many|-|TRBV11-2
TGTGCCAGCCAACCCGGGGCGGGCCGAGGGAATGAGCAGTTCTTC
CASQPGAGRGNEQFF
>TRBJ1-5|-|-|TRBV9
TGTGCCAGCAGCGTAGAGGACGGTAGCAATCAGCCCCAGCATTTT
CASSVEDGSNQPQHF
>TRBJ2-7|-|-|TRBV20-1
TGCAGTGCCAAGACAGGCGGTTTCTCCTACGAGCAGTACTTC
CSAKTGGFSYEQYF
>TRBJ1-2|-|TRBD1|TRBV20-1
TGCAGTGCTGCCGGGACAGGGGTTGGCTACACCTTC
CSAAGTGVGYTF
>TRBJ2-5|few|-|TRBV18
TGTGCCAGCTCACCACATCACGGGGGTGAAGAGACCCAGTACTTC
CASSPHHGGEETQYF
>TRBJ2-1|-|-|TRBV12-3/TRBV12-4
TGTGCCAGCAGTTTGGGGAGTGAGCAGTTCTTC
CASSLGSEQFF
>TRBJ2-6|many|TRBD1|TRBV12-3/TRBV12-4
TGTGCCAGCAGCCACGGACAGGGAGGCTCTGGGGCCAACGTCCTGACTTTC
CASSHGQGGSGANVLTF
>TRBJ2-5|-|TRBD2|TRBV10-1
TGCGCCAGCGCAGTGATGGAGGGAGGGCAAGAGACCCAGTACTTC
CASAVMEGGQETQYF
>TRBJ2-1|few|-|TRBV28
TGTGCCAGCAGTGTCTCCTACAATGAGCAGTTCTTC
CASSVSYNEQFF
>TRBJ2-5|-|-|TRBV7-9
TGTGCCAGCAGCCCAGACCCCAGGGAGTTTCGAGAGACCCAGTACTTC
CASSPDPREFRETQYF
>TRBJ2-3|-|-|TRBV5-1
TGCGCCAGCAGTGATCTTGGACAAAACACAGATACGCAGTATTTT
CASSDLGQNTDTQYF
>TRBJ2-2|-|-|TRBV12-3/TRBV12-4
TGTGCCAGCAGTTTCCCAGTTAACACCGGGGAGCTGTTTTTT
CASSFPVNTGELFF
>TRBJ2-1|few|TRBD2|TRBV27
TGTGCCAGCAGACCCGGACTAGTCTACAATGAGCAGTTCTTC
CASRPGLVYNEQFF
>TRBJ2-2|-|-|TRBV6-1
TGTGCCAGCAGTGTAGGACCAGGGGACCCCGGGGAGCTGTTTTTT
CASSVGPGDPGELFF
>TRBJ2-7|-|TRBD2|TRBV13
TGTGCCAGCAGCCCCCGGATAGCGGGAGTTTCCGAGCAGTACTTC
CASSPRIAGVSEQYF
>TRBJ1-4|-|-|TRBV12-3/TRBV12-4
TGTGCCAGCACCAGGACAGCAACTAATGAAAAACTGTTTTTT
CASTRTATNEKLFF
>TRBJ1-5|once|TRBD1|TRBV6-2/TRBV6-3
TGTGCCAGCAGTTACCGTCGGGGGCAGGGGGATAACCGGCAGCCCCAGCATTTT
CASSYRRGQGDNRQPQHF
>TRBJ1-2|-|-|TRBV5-1
TGCGCCAGCAGCGCACAGGAATTCTATGGCTACACCTTC
CASSAQEFYGYTF